The source of this T cell receptor beta chain is a study of shared clonotypes between healthy human individuals (TCRdb year 2020). Turning to the overall study: The cohort included three men and a couple of women between 18 and 49 years of age. Blood TCR repertoires of roughly five healthy adults were deeply sequenced to estimate repertoire size and the extent of clonotype sharing between individuals. To increase sequencing depth and limit assay-specific biases, TCR repertoire library preparation and sequencing were carried out by different laboratories using diverse techniques. Between about 0.9 and 8.9 billion PBMCs per donor were obtained by leukapheresis.

Using the deep immunoSEQ assay, TCR CDR3 regions were amplified from genomic DNA by multiplex PCR. Genomic DNA extracted from each cell subset was distributed evenly over all wells of several immunoSEQ 96-well plates, and each plate served as one replicate. Each replicate PCR for unsorted PBMC received approximately 300 ng genomic DNA, equal to 30,000 or so T cell genomes. Ten immunoSEQ deep assay plates were used to sequence the unsorted PBMC genomic DNA. Purified libraries were measured with a Qubit 3.0 fluorometer, size-checked on a Bioanalyzer 2100, and measured again with the KAPA Library Quantification kit. Every immunoSEQ 96-well plate was sequenced on a separate single-read 150-cycle Illumina NextSeq 550 flow cell. The paper's processing steps were these. Because only junctional sequences without quality scores were contained in the immunoSEQ output, filtering matching that applied to full-length reads could not be performed. To assign V/J genes and CDR3, sequences were annotated against IMGT germline references using PyIR, a Python wrapper for IgBLAST v1.9. Reads were removed for weak V/J assignments (E-value above 1e-6), missing CDR3, stop codons, out-of-frame junctions, or ambiguous translated residues. V3J clonotypes were defined as sequences sharing an identical inferred V gene, J gene, and CDR3 amino acid sequence. The percentage overlap between two repertoires was calculated by dividing the number of shared unique clonotypes by the size of the smaller repertoire. RTK rarefaction, the Chao1 estimator, and Recon v2.1 estimates of unobserved clonotypes were used to assess repertoire richness. TCRdb limited this immuneACCESS table to in-frame rearrangements with V and J called. A share of clones is missing; checked studies link under half to unresolved V genes, and the rest is unexplained. V, J and clone size are taken as reported in that table, and D and trimming were inferred from the DNA itself. The sample table contains 450,000 to 550,000 clones; only one count was recorded for 79% of them. The ten biggest clones cover over 10% of the sample.

Notes on this clone: The specificity of this receptor is unknown. No quality values exist for individual bases; no much larger clone is one base distant.

The germline V gene supplies CDR1 SGHTA and CDR2 FQGTGA. Relative to germline, V is 4 bases shorter and J is 0 bases shorter, with 8 bases between their ends. The CDR3 spans 14 residues, from the cysteine through the phenylalanine. Just the 42-base CDR3 DNA is kept, in frame starting at base 1. Study-wide conclusions, independent of this receptor: Sampling was limited to blood, and TCR repertoires in tissue likely differ from TCR repertoires in blood. Pairwise subsampling led to the expectation that sequencing depth would affect the degree of clonotype sharing among donors. Because the study included only a small number of donors, the genetic and exposure-history diversity represented was limited.

The donors were healthy, HIV-negative adults who had no recently reported acute infections or vaccinations. Every donor was a Caucasian adult residing in Nashville, Tennessee, USA. For unsorted samples, tens of millions of PBMCs were counted, and genomic DNA was extracted using the QIAamp DNA Blood Mini kit. After blood collection by leukapheresis, PBMCs were isolated using Ficoll-Histopaque density gradient centrifugation and then cryopreserved in the vapor phase of liquid nitrogen. Sequencing used PBMCs. The receptor comes from a woman aged 40 to 50 in good health. Some clones in this sample may be carry-over from other donors' samples. Recombination joined TRBV7-3 with TRBJ2-3, and the D gene may be TRBD1, 6 bases matching. The nucleotide sequence is TGTGCCAGCAGCTGGACAGACAGCACAGATACGCAGTATTTT. This sequence encodes CASSWTDSTDTQYF.